The source of this T cell receptor beta chain is a study of pediatric ulcerative colitis. During colonoscopy, one to two rectal pinch biopsies were collected. The V gene end was trimmed by 4 bases and the J gene end by 9 bases; junction bases not matched to a gene: 7. CDR3 length: 12 residues. Germline values: CDR1 SGHRS, CDR2 YFSETQ. Here immunoSEQ multiplex PCR was the method, and the copy in TCRdb shows in-frame clones only, minus some. The sample holds 30,000 to 40,000 clones, about three quarters seen once. On this clone itself: Its antigen is not identified.

Study results and caveats: No controls had the two rectal clonotypes shared by ulcerative colitis patients.

This clonotype was sampled from a boy aged 10-17 years with mild ulcerative colitis. The specimen was gut tissue. V gene TRBV5-1 combines with J gene TRBJ2-7; 7 bases are shared with TRBD1. The CDR3 DNA reads as TGCGCCAGCAGCCTCGACAGGGCCTGGCAGTACTTC. Amino acid sequence: CASSLDRAWQYF. Full variable domain (missing parts from reference TRBV5-1 and TRBJ2-7): KAGVTQTPRYLIKTRGQQVTLSCSPISGHRSVSWYQQTPGQGLQFLFEYFSETQRNKGNFPGRFSGRQFSNSRSEMNVSTLELGDSALYLCASSLDRAWQYFGPGTRLTVT.